This is a list of T cell receptor beta chains from one sample in a study of CD8 T cells in ankylosing spondylitis. TCRdb ran MiXCR on the 5' RACE reads and lists one entry per CDR3 protein. Among approximately 240,000 distinct CDR3 sequences listed, about 10% were seen once. Sequencing input: blood, either unsorted or a sorted T cell fraction (not recorded which). These receptors originate from a male donor with ankylosing spondylitis or in good health (not recorded which). The CDR3 runs from the conserved cysteine through the conserved F or W. D genes are given only for firm matches. Rows give clone size only sometimes, using once, few, many, or a class for an expanded clone.

d_gene,v_gene,abundance,j_gene,CDR3aa,CDR3nt
.,TRBV4-1,many,TRBJ1-5,CASSQVSGNQPQHF,TGCGCCAGCAGCCAAGTATCTGGGAATCAGCCCCAGCATTTT
.,TRBV20-1,many,TRBJ2-7,CSASGSSYEQYF,TGCAGTGCTAGCGGGAGTAGCTACGAGCAGTACTTC
.,TRBV27,.,TRBJ2-7,CASSRDPIEQYF,TGTGCCAGCAGTCGCGACCCGATCGAGCAGTACTTC
.,TRBV29-1,many,TRBJ2-2,CSVERQGNTGELFF,TGCAGCGTTGAGAGGCAGGGTAACACCGGGGAGCTGTTTTTT
.,TRBV7-2,few,TRBJ2-5,CASSLHGAGETQYF,TGTGCCAGCAGCTTGCACGGCGCGGGGGAGACCCAGTACTTC
TRBD1,TRBV6-5,.,TRBJ2-2,CASSYGAYRGRDTGELFF,TGTGCCAGCAGTTACGGGGCCTACAGGGGGCGCGACACCGGGGAGCTGTTTTTT
TRBD1,TRBV20-1,many,TRBJ1-1,CSAGGQQGLTEAFF,TGCAGTGCAGGGGGACAGCAGGGACTAACTGAAGCTTTCTTT
.,TRBV5-1,many,TRBJ2-3,CASSWDPPGTDTQYF,TGCGCCAGCAGCTGGGACCCACCCGGGACAGATACGCAGTATTTT
.,TRBV5-6,many,TRBJ2-2,CASSQQRYAGELFF,TGTGCCAGCAGCCAGCAAAGATATGCCGGGGAGCTGTTTTTT
TRBD2,TRBV23-1,.,TRBJ2-2,CAIIRVRTSGICTGELFF,TGCGCCATCATCCGGGTCAGAACTAGCGGGATTTGTACCGGGGAGCTGTTTTTT
TRBD1,TRBV7-8,.,TRBJ2-7,CASSLVQGAAEQYF,TGTGCCAGCAGCTTAGTACAGGGGGCGGCCGAGCAGTACTTC
.,TRBV12-3/TRBV12-4,many,TRBJ1-1,CASSGIVNTEAFF,TGTGCCAGCAGCGGGATTGTTAACACTGAAGCTTTCTTT